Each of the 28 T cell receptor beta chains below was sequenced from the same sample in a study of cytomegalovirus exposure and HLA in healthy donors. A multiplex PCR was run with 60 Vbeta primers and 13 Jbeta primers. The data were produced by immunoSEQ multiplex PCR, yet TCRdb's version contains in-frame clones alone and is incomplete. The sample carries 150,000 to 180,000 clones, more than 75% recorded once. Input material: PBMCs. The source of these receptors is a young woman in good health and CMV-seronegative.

CDR3 residues: CASSAQGGGQPQHF. The DNA of the CDR3 is TGTGCCAGCTCAGCCCAGGGAGGGGGACAGCCCCAGCATTTT. The V gene is TRBV18, the J gene TRBJ1-5; the D gene is possibly TRBD1 (6 bases). V was clipped by 5 bases and J by 7 bases, with 15 bases between them. CDR1 and CDR2 (germline): KGHSH, LQKENI. The CDR3 contains 14 residues.

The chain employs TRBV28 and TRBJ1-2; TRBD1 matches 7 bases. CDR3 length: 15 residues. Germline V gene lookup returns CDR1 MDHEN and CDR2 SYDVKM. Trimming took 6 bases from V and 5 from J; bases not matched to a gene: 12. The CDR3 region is CASSQLPGQSYGYTF. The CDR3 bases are TGTGCCAGCAGCCAATTACCGGGACAGAGTTATGGCTACACCTTC.

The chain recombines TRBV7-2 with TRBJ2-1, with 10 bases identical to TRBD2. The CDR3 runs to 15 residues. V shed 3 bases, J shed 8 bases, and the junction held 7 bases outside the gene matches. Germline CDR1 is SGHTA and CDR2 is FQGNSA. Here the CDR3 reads CASSLVAGGWDEQFF. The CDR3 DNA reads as TGTGCCAGCAGCTTGGTAGCGGGAGGATGGGATGAGCAGTTCTTC.

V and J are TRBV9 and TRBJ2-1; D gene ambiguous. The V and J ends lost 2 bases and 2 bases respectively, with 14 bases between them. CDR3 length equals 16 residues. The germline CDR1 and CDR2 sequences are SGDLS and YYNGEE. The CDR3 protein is CASSVSVAGAYNEQFF. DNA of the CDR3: TGTGCCAGCAGCGTTTCGGTCGCTGGAGCCTACAATGAGCAGTTCTTC.

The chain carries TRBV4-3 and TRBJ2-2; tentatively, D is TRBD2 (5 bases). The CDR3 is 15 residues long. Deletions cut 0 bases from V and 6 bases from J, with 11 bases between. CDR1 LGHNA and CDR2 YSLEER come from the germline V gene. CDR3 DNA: TGCGCCAGCAGCCAAGAGGACTCATGGGCCGGGGAGCTGTTTTTT. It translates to CASSQEDSWAGELFF.

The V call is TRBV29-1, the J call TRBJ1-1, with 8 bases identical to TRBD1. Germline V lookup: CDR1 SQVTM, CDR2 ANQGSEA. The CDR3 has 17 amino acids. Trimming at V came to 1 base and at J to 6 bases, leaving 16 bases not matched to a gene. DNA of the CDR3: TGCAGCGTTGAAGGTGGGCCCGGACAGGGCGGTGGGGCTGAAGCTTTCTTT. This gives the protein CSVEGGPGQGGGAEAFF.

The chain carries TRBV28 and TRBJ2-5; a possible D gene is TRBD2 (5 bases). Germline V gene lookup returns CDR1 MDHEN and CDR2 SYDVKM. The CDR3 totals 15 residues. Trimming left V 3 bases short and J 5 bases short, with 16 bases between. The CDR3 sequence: CASSFPPGLEETQYF. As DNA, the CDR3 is TGTGCCAGCAGTTTTCCCCCGGGGTTGGAGGAGACCCAGTACTTC. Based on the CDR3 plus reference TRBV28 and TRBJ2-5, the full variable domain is DVKVTQSSRYLVKRTGEKVFLECVQDMDHENMFWYRQDPGLGLRLIYFSYDVKMKEKGDIPEGYSVSREKKERFSLILESASTNQTSMYLCASSFPPGLEETQYFGPGTRLLVL.

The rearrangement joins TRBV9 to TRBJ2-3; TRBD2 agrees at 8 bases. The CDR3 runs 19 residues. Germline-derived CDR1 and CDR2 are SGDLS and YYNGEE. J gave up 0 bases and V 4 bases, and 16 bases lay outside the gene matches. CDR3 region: CASSSRETSAVPSTDTQYF. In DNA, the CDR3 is TGTGCCAGCAGCTCAAGAGAGACTAGCGCGGTCCCTAGCACAGATACGCAGTATTTT.

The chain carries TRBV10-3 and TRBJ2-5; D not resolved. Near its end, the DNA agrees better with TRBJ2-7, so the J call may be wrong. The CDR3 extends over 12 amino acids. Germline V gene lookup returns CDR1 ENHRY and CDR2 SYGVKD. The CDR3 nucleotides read TGTGCCATCAGTGAGTGGGCAGACGAGCAGTACTTC. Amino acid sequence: CAISEWADEQYF.

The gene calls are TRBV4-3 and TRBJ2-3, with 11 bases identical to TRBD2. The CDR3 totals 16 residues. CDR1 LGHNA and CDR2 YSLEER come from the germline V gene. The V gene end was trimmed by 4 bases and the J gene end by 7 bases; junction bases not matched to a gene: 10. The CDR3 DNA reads TGCGCCAGCAGCCCCACCGGCACTAGCGGGAGATATACGCAGTATTTT. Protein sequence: CASSPTGTSGRYTQYF.

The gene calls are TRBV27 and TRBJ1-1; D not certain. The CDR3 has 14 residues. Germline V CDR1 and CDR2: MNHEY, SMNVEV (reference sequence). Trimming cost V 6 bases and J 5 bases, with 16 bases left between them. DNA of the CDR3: TGTGCCAGCAGATTACTCCTCCCGGGGACTGAAGCTTTCTTT. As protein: CASRLLLPGTEAFF.

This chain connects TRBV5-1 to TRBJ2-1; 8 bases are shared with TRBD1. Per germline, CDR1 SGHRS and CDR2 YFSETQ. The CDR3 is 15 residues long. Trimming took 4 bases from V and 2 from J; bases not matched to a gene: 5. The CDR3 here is CASSNGQGPYNEQFF. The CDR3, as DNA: TGCGCCAGCAGCAACGGACAGGGCCCCTACAATGAGCAGTTCTTC.

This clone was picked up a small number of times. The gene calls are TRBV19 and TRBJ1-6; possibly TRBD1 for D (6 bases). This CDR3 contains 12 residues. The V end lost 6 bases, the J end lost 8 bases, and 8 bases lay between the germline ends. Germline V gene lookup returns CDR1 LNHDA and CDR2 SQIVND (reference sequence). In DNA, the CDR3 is TGTGCCAGTAGCTACAGGGATTCACCCCTCCACTTT. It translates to CASSYRDSPLHF.

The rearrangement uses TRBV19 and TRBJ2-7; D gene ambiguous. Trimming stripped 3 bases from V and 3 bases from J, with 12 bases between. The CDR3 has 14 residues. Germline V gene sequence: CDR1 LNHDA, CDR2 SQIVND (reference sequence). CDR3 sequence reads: CASSIGTVSYEQYF. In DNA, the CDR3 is TGTGCCAGTAGTATCGGAACAGTAAGCTACGAGCAGTACTTC.

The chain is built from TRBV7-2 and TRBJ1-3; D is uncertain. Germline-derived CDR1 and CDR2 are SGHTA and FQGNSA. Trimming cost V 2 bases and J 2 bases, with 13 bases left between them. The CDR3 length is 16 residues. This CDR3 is CASSLRRGRAGNTIYF. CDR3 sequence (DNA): TGTGCCAGCAGCTTACGTCGGGGTCGGGCTGGAAACACCATATATTTT.

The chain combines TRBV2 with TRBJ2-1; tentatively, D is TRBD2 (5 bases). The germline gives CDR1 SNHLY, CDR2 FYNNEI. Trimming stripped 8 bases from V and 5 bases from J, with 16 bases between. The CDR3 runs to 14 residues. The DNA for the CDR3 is TGTGCCAGCCAGAGCGGAAGCAGGAACAATGAGCAGTTCTTC. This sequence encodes CASQSGSRNNEQFF.

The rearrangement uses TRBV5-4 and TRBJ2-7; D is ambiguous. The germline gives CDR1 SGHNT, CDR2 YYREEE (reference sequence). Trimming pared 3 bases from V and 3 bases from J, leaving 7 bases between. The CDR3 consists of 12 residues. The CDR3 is CASSSDNYEQYF. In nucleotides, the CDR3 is TGTGCCAGCAGCTCAGACAACTACGAGCAGTACTTC.

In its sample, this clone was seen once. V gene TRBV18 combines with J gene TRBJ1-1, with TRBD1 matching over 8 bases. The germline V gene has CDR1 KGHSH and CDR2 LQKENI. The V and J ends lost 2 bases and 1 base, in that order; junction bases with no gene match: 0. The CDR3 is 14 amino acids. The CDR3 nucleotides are TGTGCCAGCTCACCAGGGACAGGGAACACTGAAGCTTTCTTT. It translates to CASSPGTGNTEAFF.

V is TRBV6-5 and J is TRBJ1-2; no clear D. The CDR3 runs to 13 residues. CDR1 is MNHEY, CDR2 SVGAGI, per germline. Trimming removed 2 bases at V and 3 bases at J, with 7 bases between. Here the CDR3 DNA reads TGTGCCAGCAGTTACGCGGGATACTATGGCTACACCTTC. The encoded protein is CASSYAGYYGYTF.

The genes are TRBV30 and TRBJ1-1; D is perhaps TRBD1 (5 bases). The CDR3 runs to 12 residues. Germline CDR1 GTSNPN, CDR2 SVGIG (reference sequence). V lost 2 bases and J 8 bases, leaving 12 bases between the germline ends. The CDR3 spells CAWSPGGEEAFF. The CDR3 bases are TGTGCCTGGAGTCCGGGGGGGGAAGAAGCTTTCTTT.

CDR3 sequence reads: CAWGGAGETQYF. The CDR3 DNA is TGTGCCTGGGGGGGGGCCGGAGAGACCCAGTACTTC. V is TRBV30 and J is TRBJ2-5; TRBD2 might be the D (7 bases). Germline assignment: CDR1 GTSNPN and CDR2 SVGIG (reference sequence). Trimming pared 5 bases from V and 4 bases from J, leaving 11 bases between. The CDR3 length is 12 residues.

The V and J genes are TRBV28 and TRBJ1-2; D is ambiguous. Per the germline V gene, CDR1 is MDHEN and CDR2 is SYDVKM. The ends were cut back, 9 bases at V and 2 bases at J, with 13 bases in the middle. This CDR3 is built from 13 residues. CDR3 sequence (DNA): TGTGCCAGTACCGGGAGATTCAACTATGGCTACACCTTC. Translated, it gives CASTGRFNYGYTF.

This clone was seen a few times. In nucleotides, the CDR3 is TGCAGCGGGTTGGGACAGGGGCGAGAGACCCAGTACTTC. This sequence encodes CSGLGQGRETQYF. The V call is TRBV29-1, the J call TRBJ2-5, with 10 bases identical to TRBD1. V gave up 7 bases and J gave up 4 bases; unmatched junction bases: 6. Germline V gives CDR1 SQVTM, CDR2 ANQGSEA. The CDR3 sequence is 13 residues long.

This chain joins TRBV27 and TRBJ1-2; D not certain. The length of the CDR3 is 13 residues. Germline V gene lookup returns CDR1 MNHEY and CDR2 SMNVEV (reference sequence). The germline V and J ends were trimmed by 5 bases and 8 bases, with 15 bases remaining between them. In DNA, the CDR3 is TGTGCCAGCAGTACAATCTTTCCCCCCGGCTACACCTTC. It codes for CASSTIFPPGYTF.

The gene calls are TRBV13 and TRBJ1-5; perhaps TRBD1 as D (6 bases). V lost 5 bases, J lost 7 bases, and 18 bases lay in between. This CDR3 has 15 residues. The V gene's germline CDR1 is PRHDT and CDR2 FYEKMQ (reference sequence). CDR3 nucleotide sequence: TGTGCCAGCAGCGCTCACAGGGTGGGACCACAGCCCCAGCATTTT. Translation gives CASSAHRVGPQPQHF.

CDR3 nucleotides: TGCGCCAGCAGCCAAGGGGACAGCGGGAGAGGGGACAAGCAGTACTTC. Its translation is CASSQGDSGRGDKQYF. The rearrangement joins TRBV4-3 to TRBJ2-7; a possible D gene is TRBD2 (8 bases). The CDR3 is 16 residues long. Germline V CDR1 and CDR2: LGHNA, YSLEER. Trimming left V 1 base short and J 8 bases short, with 21 bases between.

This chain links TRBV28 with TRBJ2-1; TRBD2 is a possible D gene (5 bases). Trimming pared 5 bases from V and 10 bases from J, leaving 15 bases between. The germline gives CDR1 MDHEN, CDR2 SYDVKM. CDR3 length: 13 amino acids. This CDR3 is CASSTPGIAEQFF. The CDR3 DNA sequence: TGTGCCAGCAGTACCCCGGGGATAGCGGAGCAGTTCTTC.

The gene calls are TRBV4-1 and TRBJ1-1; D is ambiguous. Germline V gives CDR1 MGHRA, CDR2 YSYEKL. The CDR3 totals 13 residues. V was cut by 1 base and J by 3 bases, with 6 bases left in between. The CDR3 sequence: CASSQGAYTEAFF. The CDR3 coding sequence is TGCGCCAGCAGCCAAGGTGCGTACACTGAAGCTTTCTTT.